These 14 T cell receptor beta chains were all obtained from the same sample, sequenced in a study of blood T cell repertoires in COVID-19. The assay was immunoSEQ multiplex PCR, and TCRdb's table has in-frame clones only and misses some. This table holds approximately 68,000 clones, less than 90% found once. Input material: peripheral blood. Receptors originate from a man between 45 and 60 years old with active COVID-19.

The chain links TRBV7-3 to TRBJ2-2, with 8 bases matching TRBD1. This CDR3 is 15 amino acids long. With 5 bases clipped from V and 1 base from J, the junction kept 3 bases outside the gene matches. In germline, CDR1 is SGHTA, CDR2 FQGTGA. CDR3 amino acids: CASSRGQGNTGELFF. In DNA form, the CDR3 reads TGTGCCAGCAGCCGTGGACAGGGGAACACCGGGGAGCTGTTTTTT.

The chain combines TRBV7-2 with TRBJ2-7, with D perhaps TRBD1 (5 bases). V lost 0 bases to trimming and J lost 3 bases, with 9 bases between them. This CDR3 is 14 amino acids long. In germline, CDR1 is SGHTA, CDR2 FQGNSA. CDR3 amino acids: CASSLAQGYYEQYF. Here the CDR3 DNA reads TGTGCCAGCAGCTTAGCCCAGGGATACTACGAGCAGTACTTC.

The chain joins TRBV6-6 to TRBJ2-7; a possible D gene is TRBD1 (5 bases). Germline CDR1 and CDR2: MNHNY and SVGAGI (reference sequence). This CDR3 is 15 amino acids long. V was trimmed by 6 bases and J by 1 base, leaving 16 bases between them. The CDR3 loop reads CASSHVRVLSYEQYF. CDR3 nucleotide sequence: TGTGCCAGCAGCCATGTCAGGGTATTATCCTACGAGCAGTACTTC.

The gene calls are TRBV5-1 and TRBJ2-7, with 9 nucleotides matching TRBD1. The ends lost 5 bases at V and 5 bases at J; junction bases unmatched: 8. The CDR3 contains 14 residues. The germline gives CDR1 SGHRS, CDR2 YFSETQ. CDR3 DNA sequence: TGCGCCAGCAGTTCGGGGACAGGGTCTCACGAGCAGTACTTC. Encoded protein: CASSSGTGSHEQYF.

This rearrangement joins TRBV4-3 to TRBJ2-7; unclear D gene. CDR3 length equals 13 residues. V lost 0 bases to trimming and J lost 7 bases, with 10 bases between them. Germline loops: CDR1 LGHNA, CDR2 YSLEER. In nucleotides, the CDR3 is TGCGCCAGCAGCCAAGATCTGGCGCGGGAGCAGTACTTC. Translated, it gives CASSQDLAREQYF.

The CDR3: CSVESGTGAGANVLTF. The CDR3 region has the DNA TGCAGCGTTGAATCAGGTACTGGCGCTGGGGCCAACGTCCTGACTTTC. J is TRBJ2-6 and V is TRBV29-1; D is unresolved. This CDR3 has 16 amino acids. V was clipped by 2 bases and J by 2 bases, with 13 bases between them. CDR1 SQVTM and CDR2 ANQGSEA come from the germline V gene.

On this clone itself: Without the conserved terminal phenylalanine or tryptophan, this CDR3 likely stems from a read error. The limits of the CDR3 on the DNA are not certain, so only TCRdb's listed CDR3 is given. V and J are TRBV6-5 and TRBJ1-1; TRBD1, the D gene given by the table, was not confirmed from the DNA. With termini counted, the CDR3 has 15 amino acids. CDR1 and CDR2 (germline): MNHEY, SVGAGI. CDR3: CASRKGQVEQGSATY.

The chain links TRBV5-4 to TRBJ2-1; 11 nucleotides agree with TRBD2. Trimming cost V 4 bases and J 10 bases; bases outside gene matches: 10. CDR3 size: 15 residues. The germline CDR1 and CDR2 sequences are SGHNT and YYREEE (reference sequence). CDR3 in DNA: TGTGCCAGCAGCCTCGGGACTAGCGGAGCCGAGGAGCAGTTCTTC. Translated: CASSLGTSGAEEQFF.

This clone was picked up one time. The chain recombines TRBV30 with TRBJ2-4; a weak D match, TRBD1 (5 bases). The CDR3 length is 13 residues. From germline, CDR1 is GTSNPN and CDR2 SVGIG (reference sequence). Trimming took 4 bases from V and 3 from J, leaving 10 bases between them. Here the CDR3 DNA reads TGTGCCTGGACCCGTGACAGCAAAAACATTCAGTACTTC. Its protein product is CAWTRDSKNIQYF.

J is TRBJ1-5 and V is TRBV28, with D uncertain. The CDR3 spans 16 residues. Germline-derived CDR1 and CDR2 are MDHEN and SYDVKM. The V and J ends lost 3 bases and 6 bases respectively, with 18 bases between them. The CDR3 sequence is CASSLGAGRTIQPQHF. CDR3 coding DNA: TGTGCCAGCAGTTTGGGAGCCGGAAGAACTATTCAGCCCCAGCATTTT.

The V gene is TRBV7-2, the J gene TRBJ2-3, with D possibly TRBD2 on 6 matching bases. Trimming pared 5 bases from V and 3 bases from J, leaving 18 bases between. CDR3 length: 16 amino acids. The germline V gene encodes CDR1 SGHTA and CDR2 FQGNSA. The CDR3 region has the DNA TGTGCCAGCAGCCCGAGGGCTGGGGGGAGGACAGATACGCAGTATTTT. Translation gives CASSPRAGGRTDTQYF.

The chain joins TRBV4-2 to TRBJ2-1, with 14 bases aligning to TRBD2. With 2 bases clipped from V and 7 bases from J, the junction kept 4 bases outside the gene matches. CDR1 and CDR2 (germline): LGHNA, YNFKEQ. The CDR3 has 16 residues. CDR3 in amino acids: CASSQRLAGGENEQFF. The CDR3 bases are TGTGCCAGCAGCCAAAGACTAGCGGGGGGGGAAAATGAGCAGTTCTTC.

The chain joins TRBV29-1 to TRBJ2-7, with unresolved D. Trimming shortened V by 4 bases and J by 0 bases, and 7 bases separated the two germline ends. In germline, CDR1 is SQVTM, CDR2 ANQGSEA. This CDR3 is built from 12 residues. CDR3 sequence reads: CSVVGVSYEQYF. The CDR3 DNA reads TGCAGCGTTGTAGGAGTCTCCTACGAGCAGTACTTC.

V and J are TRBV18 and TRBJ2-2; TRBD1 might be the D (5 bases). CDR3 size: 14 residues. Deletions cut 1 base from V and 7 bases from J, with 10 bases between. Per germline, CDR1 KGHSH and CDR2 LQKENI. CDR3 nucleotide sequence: TGTGCCAGCTCACCACAGGGGTGGAACGGGGAGCTGTTTTTT. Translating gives CASSPQGWNGELFF.